The 4 T cell receptor beta chains in this list originate from one sample, sequenced in a study of liver allograft versus peripheral blood T cells. In the study overall: Graft-liver T cell receptor repertoires were compared against recipient peripheral blood repertoires.

In TCRdb, the reads were re-called with MiXCR into one record per CDR3 protein. The sample has around 12,000 distinct CDR3 sequences, around a sixth seen once. The receptors stem from a human patient who had a liver transplant. Some of the T cells may derive from the graft donor.

In this sample, this clonotype is medium-sized. The V and J genes are TRBV6-1 and TRBJ1-6; D uncertain. The CDR3 consists of 16 residues. Per germline, CDR1 MNHNS and CDR2 SASEGT. V lost 1 base, J lost 4 bases, and 11 bases lay in between. For the CDR3, the DNA is TGTGCCAGCAGTGAAGGATACAGAGTATATAATTCACCCCTCCACTTT. Amino acids: CASSEGYRVYNSPLHF.

CDR3 residues: CASSLSINLSATF. CDR3 nucleotide sequence: TGTGCCAGCAGCTTGTCCATAAATCTATCTGCGACCTTC. This chain connects TRBV5-6 to TRBJ1-2; D gene unclear. The CDR3 is 13 amino acids. Germline V gene lookup returns CDR1 SGHDT and CDR2 YYEEEE. The V end lost 1 base, the J end lost 14 bases, and 18 bases lay between the germline ends.

In its sample, this clonotype was seen many times. The rearrangement links TRBV7-2 to TRBJ2-1; D gene ambiguous. In germline, CDR1 is SGHTA, CDR2 FQGNSA. The CDR3 consists of 12 residues. Trimming took 6 bases from V and 6 from J, leaving 9 bases between them. In DNA form, the CDR3 reads TGTGCCAGCAGGGACCGAAGCAATGAGCAGTTCTTC. Translated, it gives CASRDRSNEQFF.

A few counts support this clonotype. This rearrangement joins TRBV30 to TRBJ1-4, with no clear D. This CDR3 spans 14 amino acids. CDR1 is GTSNPN and CDR2 is SVGIG in the germline V gene (reference sequence). The germline V and J ends were trimmed by 0 bases and 3 bases, with 8 bases remaining between them. The CDR3 reads CAWSVQSANEKLFF. CDR3 in DNA: TGTGCCTGGAGTGTACAAAGCGCTAATGAAAAACTGTTTTTT.